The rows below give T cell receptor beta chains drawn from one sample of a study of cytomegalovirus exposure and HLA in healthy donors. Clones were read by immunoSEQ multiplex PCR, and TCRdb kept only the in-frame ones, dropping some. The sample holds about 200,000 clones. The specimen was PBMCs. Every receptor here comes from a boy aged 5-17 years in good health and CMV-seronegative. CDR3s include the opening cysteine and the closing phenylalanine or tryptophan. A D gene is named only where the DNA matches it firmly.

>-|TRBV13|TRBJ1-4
TGTGCCAGCAGCTTAAAGGGGCCTGTCCTTAATGAAAAACTGTTTTTT
CASSLKGPVLNEKLFF
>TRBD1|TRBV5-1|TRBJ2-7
TGCGCCAGCAGCTTGGACCCCCGGGACAGGGGTCTCCACGAGCAGTACTTC
CASSLDPRDRGLHEQYF
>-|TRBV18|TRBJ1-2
TGTGCCAGCTCACCCCTAGAGGACACTAACTATGGCTACACCTTC
CASSPLEDTNYGYTF
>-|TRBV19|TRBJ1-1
TGTGCCACCAAGGACGGGATGAACACTGAAGCTTTCTTT
CATKDGMNTEAFF
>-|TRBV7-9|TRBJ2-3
TGTGCCAGCAGCTTAGGCGGCCGGGCAGATACGCAGTATTTT
CASSLGGRADTQYF
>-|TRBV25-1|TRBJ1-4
TGTGCCAGCAGTTTGGCGACTTCGGAAAAACTGTTTTTT
CASSLATSEKLFF
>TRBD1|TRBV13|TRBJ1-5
TGTGCCAGCAGCCGGACAGGAGATCAGCCCCAGCATTTT
CASSRTGDQPQHF
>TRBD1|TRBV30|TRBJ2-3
TGTGCCTGGAGTGAAGACAGGGGGTTCACAGATACGCAGTATTTT
CAWSEDRGFTDTQYF
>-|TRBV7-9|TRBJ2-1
TGTGCCAGCAGCTTAGGGCGGGATGAGCAGTTCTTC
CASSLGRDEQFF
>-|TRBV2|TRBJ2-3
TGTGCCAGCAGGGCGGGGGCCGTCAGCACAGATACGCAGTATTTT
CASRAGAVSTDTQYF
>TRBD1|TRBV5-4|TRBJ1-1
TGTGCCAGCAGCTTGGCGGACAGGGAGGGGTACACTGAAGCTTTCTTT
CASSLADREGYTEAFF
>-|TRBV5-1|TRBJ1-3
TGCGCCAGCAGCTTGGGGGTGGGCATCTCTGGAAACACCATATATTTT
CASSLGVGISGNTIYF
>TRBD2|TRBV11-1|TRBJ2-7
TGTGCCAGCAGCTTTCAACCTAGCGGGGGGGCGGCCGAGCAGTACTTC
CASSFQPSGGAAEQYF
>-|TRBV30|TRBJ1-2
TGTGCCTGGAGTGCAGGGGTCTATGGCTACACCTTC
CAWSAGVYGYTF
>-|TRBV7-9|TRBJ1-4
TGTGCCAGCAGCTCCCCCCGAGAGGGTGAACTGTTTTTT
CASSSPREGELFF
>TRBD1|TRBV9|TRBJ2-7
TGTGCCAGCAGCGGCAGCGGACAGGGGCCATACGAGCAGTACTTC
CASSGSGQGPYEQYF
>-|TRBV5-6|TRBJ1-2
TGTGCCAGCAGCTTAGAGGGTTCCGGTGGCTACACCTTC
CASSLEGSGGYTF
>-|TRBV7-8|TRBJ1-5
TGTGCCAGCAGCGTTCAGGGCTCTCAGCCCCAGCATTTT
CASSVQGSQPQHF
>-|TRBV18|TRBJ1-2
TGTGCCAGCTCACGGTTCAGGTCGAACTATGGCTACACCTTC
CASSRFRSNYGYTF
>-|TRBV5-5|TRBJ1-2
TGTGCCAGCAGCTTTAACAGGGCCGACTATGGCTACACCTTC
CASSFNRADYGYTF
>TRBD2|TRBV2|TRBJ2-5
TGTGCCAGCAGTGCTGAGACTAGCGTAGAGACCCAGTACTTC
CASSAETSVETQYF
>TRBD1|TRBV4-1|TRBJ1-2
TGCGCCAGCAGCCGGAAGGACAGGGACTATGGCTACACCTTC
CASSRKDRDYGYTF
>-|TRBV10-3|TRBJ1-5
TGTGCCATCAGTGATCTACAGGGCAATCAGCCCCAGCATTTT
CAISDLQGNQPQHF
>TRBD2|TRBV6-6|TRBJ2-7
TGTGCCAGCAGGCTACTAGCGGGGGTACTCTACGAGCAGTACTTC
CASRLLAGVLYEQYF
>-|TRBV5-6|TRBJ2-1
TGTGCCAGCAGCTTAATTGGGCACTCCTACAATGAGCAGTTCTTC
CASSLIGHSYNEQFF
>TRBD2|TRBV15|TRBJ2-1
TGTGCCACCAGCAGAAGCCTAGCGGGGGGGCACGAGCAGTTCTTC
CATSRSLAGGHEQFF
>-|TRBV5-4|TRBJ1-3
TGTGCCAGCAGCGGCCTGGGAGGGGACACCATATATTTT
CASSGLGGDTIYF
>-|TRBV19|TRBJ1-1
TGTGCCAGTAGTATCTGGGTTCCCGGGACAACGAACACTGAAGCTTTCTTT
CASSIWVPGTTNTEAFF
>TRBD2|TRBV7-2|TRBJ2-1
TGTGCCAGCAGCTTAGGGACCGTGGGACTAAAGCAGTTCTTC
CASSLGTVGLKQFF
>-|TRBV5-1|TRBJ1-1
TGCGCCAGCAGCCCCCTTGGAGGAGGCGAAGCTTTCTTT
CASSPLGGGEAFF
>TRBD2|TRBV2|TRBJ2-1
TGTGCCAGCAGACCGCCGCTTAGCGGGGGGGACAATGAGCAGTTCTTC
CASRPPLSGGDNEQFF
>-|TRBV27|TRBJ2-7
TGTGCCAGCAGTCGGGGAACCCTCGGGGGGCAGAACTACGAGCAGTACTTC
CASSRGTLGGQNYEQYF
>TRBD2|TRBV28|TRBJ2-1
TGTGCCAGCCACCACTTCGGGGGGGGATCCTACAATGAGCAGTTCTTC
CASHHFGGGSYNEQFF
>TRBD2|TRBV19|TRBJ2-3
TGTGCCAGTAGTATCGGTCCTAGCGGGGGGAGGCTGGATACGCAGTATTTT
CASSIGPSGGRLDTQYF
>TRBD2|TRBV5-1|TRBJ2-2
TGCGCCAGCAGCCCCATTCTAGCGGGGGCCGTTAACTCCGGGGAGCTGTTTTTT
CASSPILAGAVNSGELFF
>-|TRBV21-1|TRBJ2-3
TGTGCCAGCAGCAAAGAAAGCGGGGGGCCCCCAGATACGCAGTATTTT
CASSKESGGPPDTQYF
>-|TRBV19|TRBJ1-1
TGTGCCAGTAGTGCGTCGGTGAACACTGAAGCTTTCTTT
CASSASVNTEAFF
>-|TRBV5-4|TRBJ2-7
TGTGCCAGCAGCTACATGGGGGGGGACACCTACGAGCAGTACTTC
CASSYMGGDTYEQYF
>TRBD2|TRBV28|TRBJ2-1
TGTGCCAGCAGCTCTCCTAGCGGGGGCCATATCTTAGATGAGCAGTTCTTC
CASSSPSGGHILDEQFF
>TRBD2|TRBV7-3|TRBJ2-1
TGTGCCAGCAGCTTAAGGGGTGGGCTAGCGGGGCTCACCTACAATGAGCAGTTCTTC
CASSLRGGLAGLTYNEQFF
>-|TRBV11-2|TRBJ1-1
TGTGCCAGCAGCTTAGACCCCAATTCTGAAGCTTTCTTT
CASSLDPNSEAFF
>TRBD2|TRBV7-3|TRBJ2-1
TGTGCCAGCAGCTCCGGGGGGGCCTCCTACAATGAGCAGTTCTTC
CASSSGGASYNEQFF
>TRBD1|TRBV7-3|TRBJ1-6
TGTGCCAGCAGCTCGGGACAGCCTGGTAATTCACCCCTCCACTTT
CASSSGQPGNSPLHF
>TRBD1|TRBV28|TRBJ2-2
TGTGCCAGCAGTTTATCCCAGGGGGCGCCGGCCGGGGAGCTGTTTTTT
CASSLSQGAPAGELFF
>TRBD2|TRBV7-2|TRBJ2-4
TGTGCCAGTAGCGGGGGGGCGGGGTTTGGCATTCAGTACTTC
CASSGGAGFGIQYF
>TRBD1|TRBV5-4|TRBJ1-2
TGTGCCAGCAGCTCGGGCAGGGGGCAAGGTGGCTACACCTTC
CASSSGRGQGGYTF
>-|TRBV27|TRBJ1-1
TGTGCCAGCAGTTTCGGACAGACGAACACTGAAGCTTTCTTT
CASSFGQTNTEAFF
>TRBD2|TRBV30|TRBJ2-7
TGTGCCTGGAGCGGAACGGGGGGGCCCTACGAGCAGTACTTC
CAWSGTGGPYEQYF
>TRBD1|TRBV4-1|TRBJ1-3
TGCGCCAGCAGCCGCACCCCCGGACAGGGTGGATCTCGCACCATATATTTT
CASSRTPGQGGSRTIYF
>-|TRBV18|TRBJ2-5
TGTGCCAGCTCACCGGGCCAGCAAGAGACCCAGTACTTC
CASSPGQQETQYF
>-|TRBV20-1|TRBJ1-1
TGCAGTGCCCAGAAGATCACTGAAGCTTTCTTT
CSAQKITEAFF